The 18 T cell receptor beta chains presented below share a single source sample, sequenced in a study of blood T cell repertoires in COVID-19. Some clones are missing from TCRdb's copy, which holds only in-frame ones; the method was immunoSEQ multiplex PCR. The sample yields about 110,000 clones, 80% to 90% seen once. The sample taken for sequencing was peripheral blood. The receptors here all came from a woman in her 50s with acute or convalescent COVID-19.

The genes are TRBV7-2 and TRBJ2-7; 9 nucleotides match TRBD2. The germline V gene has CDR1 SGHTA and CDR2 FQGNSA. The trim removed 5 bases at V and 2 bases at J, leaving 7 bases unmatched. This CDR3 has 15 amino acids. CDR3 nucleotides: TGTGCCAGCAGCCGTAGCGGGAGCGGAACCTACGAGCAGTACTTC. Amino acid sequence: CASSRSGSGTYEQYF.

The chain combines TRBV7-8 with TRBJ1-2; no clear D. Deletions cut 4 bases from V and 0 bases from J, with 12 bases between. The germline CDR1 and CDR2 sequences are SGHVS and FQNEAQ. This CDR3 region has 15 residues. CDR3 residues: CASSSLDNPNYGYTF. The CDR3 nucleotides read TGTGCCAGCAGCTCGTTAGACAACCCTAACTATGGCTACACCTTC.

In this sample, this clone turned up a few times. V and J are TRBV27 and TRBJ1-2; maybe TRBD1 (5 bases). Trimming left V 5 bases short and J 8 bases short, with 24 bases between. The CDR3 extends over 16 amino acids. The germline gives CDR1 MNHEY, CDR2 SMNVEV (reference sequence). The CDR3 nucleotides read TGTGCCAGCAGTCCCTTAGCCCCGAGAGGGGCGGGAGGCTACACCTTC. Its protein product is CASSPLAPRGAGGYTF.

The chain employs TRBV6-5 and TRBJ2-1; the match to TRBD2 covers 7 bases. V lost 3 bases, J lost 10 bases, and 12 bases stayed unmatched. Germline CDR1 is MNHEY and CDR2 is SVGAGI. This CDR3 spans 15 amino acids. The CDR3 is CASSYALRGVKEQFF. The CDR3 DNA sequence: TGTGCCAGCAGTTATGCCCTCCGGGGGGTGAAAGAGCAGTTCTTC.

V and J are TRBV5-4 and TRBJ1-2, with a possible D match to TRBD1 (5 bases). V was clipped by 1 base and J by 8 bases, with 15 bases between them. CDR3 length equals 14 residues. The germline V gene encodes CDR1 SGHNT and CDR2 YYREEE (reference sequence). CDR3 protein: CASSLKGAPEGYTF. Written as DNA, the CDR3 is TGTGCCAGCAGCTTGAAAGGGGCTCCGGAGGGCTACACCTTC.

The chain has TRBV20-1 and TRBJ2-1; possibly TRBD2 for D (6 bases). Germline CDR1 DFQATT, CDR2 SNEGSKA (reference sequence). V was shortened by 3 bases and J by 3 bases, with 18 bases between the two germline ends. The CDR3 is 16 amino acids. The CDR3 loop reads CSASPSGRIFYNEQFF. The CDR3 DNA reads as TGCAGTGCTAGTCCCTCGGGGAGGATATTCTACAATGAGCAGTTCTTC.

The chain uses TRBV15 and TRBJ1-6; D is undetermined. The germline V gene encodes CDR1 LNHNV and CDR2 YYDKDF (reference sequence). V was pared by 0 bases and J by 14 bases, with 17 bases between. This CDR3 contains 15 residues. The CDR3 spells CATSRDGPRGFTLHF. CDR3 bases: TGTGCCACCAGCAGAGATGGGCCGCGGGGATTCACCCTCCACTTT.

The V call is TRBV28, the J call TRBJ1-2; the D is unclear. The germline V gene encodes CDR1 MDHEN and CDR2 SYDVKM. V was clipped by 4 bases and J by 2 bases, with 8 bases between them. The CDR3 has 13 amino acids. This chain's CDR3 is CASSSPVNYGYTF. CDR3 in DNA: TGTGCCAGCAGTTCCCCGGTCAACTATGGCTACACCTTC.

The rearrangement links TRBV18 to TRBJ2-1; D perhaps matches TRBD2 (5 bases). Deletions cut 0 bases from V and 12 bases from J, with 12 bases between. The CDR3 runs to 13 residues. The germline gives CDR1 KGHSH, CDR2 LQKENI. CDR3 nucleotide sequence: TGTGCCAGCTCACCACCGGTATCTAGCTGGCAGTTCTTC. Amino acid sequence: CASSPPVSSWQFF.

This rearrangement joins TRBV30 to TRBJ2-7; D not certain. The V and J ends lost 6 bases and 2 bases respectively, with 8 bases between them. The germline V gene has CDR1 GTSNPN and CDR2 SVGIG (reference sequence). The CDR3 sequence is 11 residues long. The CDR3 here is CACWQAYEQYF. The CDR3 region has the DNA TGTGCCTGCTGGCAGGCCTACGAGCAGTACTTC.

The J gene is TRBJ1-4, the V gene TRBV6-5; TRBD1 is a possible D gene (6 bases). Per germline, CDR1 MNHEY and CDR2 SVGAGI. V gave up 6 bases and J gave up 3 bases, with 8 bases separating them. CDR3 length equals 13 residues. The CDR3 protein is CASSQGPNEKLFF. DNA of the CDR3: TGTGCCAGCAGCCAGGGGCCTAATGAAAAACTGTTTTTT.

J is TRBJ2-3 and V is TRBV14; TRBD2 aligns across 8 bases. Unmatched junction bases numbered 4, after V lost 2 bases and J lost 3 bases. This CDR3 is built from 15 residues. Germline loops: CDR1 SGHDN, CDR2 FVKESK. CDR3 in DNA: TGTGCCAGCAGCCAATGGGGACTAGGGACAGATACGCAGTATTTT. Its protein is CASSQWGLGTDTQYF.

The V gene is TRBV6-5, the J gene TRBJ2-6, with D possibly TRBD1 on 5 matching bases. The CDR3 runs 15 residues. V was pared by 3 bases and J by 0 bases, with 6 bases between. The V gene's germline CDR1 is MNHEY and CDR2 SVGAGI. This CDR3 is CASSYTGSGANVLTF. DNA of the CDR3: TGTGCCAGCAGTTATACAGGCTCTGGGGCCAACGTCCTGACTTTC.

The V gene is TRBV18, the J gene TRBJ2-6; D is possibly TRBD2 (5 bases). The length of the CDR3 is 15 residues. Germline CDR1 KGHSH, CDR2 LQKENI. Trimming removed 6 bases at V and 4 bases at J, with 13 bases between. CDR3 sequence: CASSPQRAGANVLTF. The CDR3, as DNA: TGTGCCAGCTCCCCTCAGAGGGCAGGGGCCAACGTCCTGACTTTC. Using reference TRBV18 and TRBJ2-6 for the parts outside the CDR3, the full variable domain is NAGVMQNPRHLVRRRGQEARLRCSPMKGHSHVYWYRQLPEEGLKFMVYLQKENIIDESGMPKERFSAEFPKEGPSILRIQQVVRGDSAAYFCASSPQRAGANVLTFGAGSRLTVL.

The V and J genes are TRBV5-1 and TRBJ1-3, with 9 positions matching TRBD1. CDR3 length: 19 amino acids. The ends lost 1 base at V and 1 base at J; junction bases unmatched: 12. The germline CDR1 and CDR2 sequences are SGHRS and YFSETQ. The CDR3 protein is CASSLFSGTGRNSGNTIYF. The DNA of the CDR3 is TGCGCCAGCAGCTTGTTTTCCGGGACAGGGAGAAATTCTGGAAACACCATATATTTT.

The chain uses TRBV5-5 and TRBJ2-2, with 10 positions matching TRBD2. There are 15 residues in the CDR3. Germline lookup yields CDR1 SGHKS and CDR2 YYEKEE (reference sequence). After removal of 4 bases from V and 1 base from J, the junction contained 1 base not matched to a gene. Written as DNA, the CDR3 is TGTGCCAGCAGCCGACTAGCGGGGAACACCGGGGAGCTGTTTTTT. It specifies CASSRLAGNTGELFF. The full variable domain, completed using reference TRBV5-5 and TRBJ2-2, is DAGVTQSPTHLIKTRGQQVTLRCSPISGHKSVSWYQQVLGQGPQFIFQYYEKEERGRGNFPDRFSARQFPNYSSELNVNALLLGDSALYLCASSRLAGNTGELFFGEGSRLTVL.

The gene calls are TRBV19 and TRBJ1-5, with D perhaps matching TRBD1 (5 bases). V dropped 1 base and J dropped 5 bases, with 12 bases sitting between them. The CDR3 extends over 15 amino acids. In germline, CDR1 is LNHDA, CDR2 SQIVND (reference sequence). The CDR3 DNA follows: TGTGCCAGTAGTATAGGACAGTCGCGCCATCAGCCCCAGCATTTT. Translating gives CASSIGQSRHQPQHF.

J is TRBJ2-7 and V is TRBV10-3, with D perhaps TRBD1 (5 bases). The CDR3 is made up of 16 amino acids. CDR1 is ENHRY, CDR2 SYGVKD, per germline. Trimming pared 3 bases from V and 0 bases from J, leaving 15 bases between. The DNA for the CDR3 is TGTGCCATCAGTGAAGTCAGGGCCGATCACTCCTACGAGCAGTACTTC. This translates into CAISEVRADHSYEQYF.